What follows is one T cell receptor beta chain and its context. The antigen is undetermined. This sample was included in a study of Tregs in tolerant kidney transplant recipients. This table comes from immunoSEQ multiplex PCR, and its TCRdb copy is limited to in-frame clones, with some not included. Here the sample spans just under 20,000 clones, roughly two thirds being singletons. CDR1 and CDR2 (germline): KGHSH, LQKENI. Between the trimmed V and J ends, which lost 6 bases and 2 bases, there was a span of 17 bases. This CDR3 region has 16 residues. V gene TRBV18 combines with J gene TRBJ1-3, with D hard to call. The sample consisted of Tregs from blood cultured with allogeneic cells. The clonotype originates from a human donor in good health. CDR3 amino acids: CASSPSFGVTGNTIYF. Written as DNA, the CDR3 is TGTGCCAGCTCCCCAAGTTTCGGGGTCACTGGAAACACCATATATTTT.